Detailed here is one T cell receptor (beta chain). The CDR3 is 10 amino acids. V lost 4 bases and J lost 9, with 7 bases in between. CDR1 and CDR2 (germline): SNHLY, FYNNEI. The data were taken from a study of blood T cell repertoires in COVID-19. Overall study: Nucleic acid was either cDNA or gDNA, and it came from T cells, B-cell-depleted T cells, or PBMCs.

The assay was immunoSEQ multiplex PCR, and TCRdb's table has in-frame clones only and misses some. Among about 220,000 clones listed, 86% were seen once. The source material was PBMCs or T cells enriched from blood (not recorded which). The V gene is TRBV2, the J gene TRBJ2-7, with a weak D call TRBD2 (5 bases). The sequence came from a woman between 40 and 50 years old with acute COVID-19. Here the CDR3 reads CASSAGLQYF. The CDR3 DNA sequence: TGTGCCAGCAGTGCGGGATTGCAGTACTTC.